The rows below give T cell receptor beta chains drawn from one sample of a study of blood T cell repertoires in COVID-19. The protocol was immunoSEQ multiplex PCR, while the TCRdb copy is restricted to in-frame clones and leaves out a portion. The sample lists around 270,000 clones, roughly 84% occurring once. The sequencing input was peripheral blood. These receptors all come from a woman aged 40 to 50 who had recovered from COVID-19. Both conserved end residues are part of each CDR3. The D gene is left open where the match is weak. Not all rows give a size; the values are once, few, many and, for expanded clones, a class.

TRBJ2-7	TRBV5-6	-	TRBD1	TGTGCCAGCAGCCGCCGGGACAGCGGACTCTACGAGCAGTACTTC	CASSRRDSGLYEQYF
TRBJ1-1	TRBV30	-	-	TGTGCCTGGAGTGTACGGGTGCTTATGAACACTGAAGCTTTCTTT	CAWSVRVLMNTEAFF
TRBJ2-5	TRBV24-1	-	TRBD2	TGTGCCACCAGTGATTCCCTATACGGACGCCGGGGAGGGGAGACCCAGTACTTC	CATSDSLYGRRGGETQYF
TRBJ2-5	TRBV5-1	-	-	TGCGCCAGCAGCTTGGACAGTACCACCAAGACCCAGTACTTC	CASSLDSTTKTQYF
TRBJ1-2	TRBV28	once	-	TGTGCCAGCAGTTCCCCAGGGAGGGACTATGGCTACACCTTC	CASSSPGRDYGYTF
TRBJ2-1	TRBV19	-	TRBD1	TGTGCCAGTAGTATCCGACAGGGGGTGTACAATGAGCAGTTCTTC	CASSIRQGVYNEQFF
TRBJ1-5	TRBV5-5	-	-	TGTGCCAGCAGCTTGGACCCGGAGGCCACTCAGCCCCAGCATTTT	CASSLDPEATQPQHF
TRBJ1-5	TRBV30	-	-	TGTGCCTGGAGTGTAAAGGGGTGGAGCAATCAGCCCCAGCATTTT	CAWSVKGWSNQPQHF
TRBJ2-5	TRBV5-4	-	TRBD2	TGTGCCAGCAGCTTGGCCGGGCTAGCGGGGGTCAAGGAGACCCAGTACTTC	CASSLAGLAGVKETQYF
TRBJ1-1	TRBV29-1	-	TRBD1	TGCAGCGTTGACGGGCGGGACAGCCGTGAAGCTTTCTTT	CSVDGRDSREAFF
TRBJ2-1	TRBV21-1	-	-	TGTGCCAGCAGAGGACAATACAATGAGCAGTTCTTC	CASRGQYNEQFF
TRBJ1-4	TRBV5-1	-	-	TGCGCCACCTCAGGGGAAATTGGTGAAAAACTGTTTTTT	CATSGEIGEKLFF
TRBJ2-7	TRBV28	-	-	TGTGCCAGCAGTTTAGCGGGTCACGAGCAGTACTTC	CASSLAGHEQYF
TRBJ2-5	TRBV28	once	-	TGTGCCAGCAGGAGTAATCAAGAGACCCAGTACTTC	CASRSNQETQYF
TRBJ1-5	TRBV18	-	-	TGTGCCAGCTCACGTAAGGGAGATCAGCCCCAGCATTTT	CASSRKGDQPQHF
TRBJ1-6	TRBV9	-	-	TGTGCCAGCAGCCCCAGGGCGGCTGAATATAATTCACCCCTCCACTTT	CASSPRAAEYNSPLHF
TRBJ2-5	TRBV6-6	few	-	TGTGCCAGCAGTTATGACACGAGGAGGCAAGAGACCCAGTACTTC	CASSYDTRRQETQYF
TRBJ2-3	TRBV24-1	-	-	TGTGCCACCAGTGATTTCCCCGGCAGGGGAGATACGCAGTATTTT	CATSDFPGRGDTQYF
TRBJ1-6	TRBV7-2	-	-	TGTGCCAGCAGCTTAGGAGCGGGGGGGTACAATTCACCCCTCCACTTT	CASSLGAGGYNSPLHF
TRBJ2-3	TRBV6-5	-	-	TGTGCCAGCAGTTACGGGACAACCAGCACAGATACGCAGTATTTT	CASSYGTTSTDTQYF
TRBJ2-3	TRBV5-1	-	-	TGCGCCAGCAGCTTGGGCCCACTCCCAGATACGCAGTATTTT	CASSLGPLPDTQYF
TRBJ2-7	TRBV24-1	-	-	TGTGCCACCAGTGATGTACTTATACAGGGGCAGTACTTC	CATSDVLIQGQYF
TRBJ1-6	TRBV5-1	-	-	TGCGCCAGCAGCTTGGAGGCACAGAGCTCCTATAATTCACCCCTCCACTTT	CASSLEAQSSYNSPLHF
TRBJ2-1	TRBV9	-	-	TGTGCCAGCAGCGAATCCGCGAGTAACTACTACAATGAGCAGTTCTTC	CASSESASNYYNEQFF
TRBJ1-5	TRBV28	-	TRBD1	TGTGCCAGCAGTTTATTAAGGACAGGGATTGGCAATCAGCCCCAGCATTTT	CASSLLRTGIGNQPQHF
TRBJ2-1	TRBV11-2	-	TRBD2	TGTGCCAGCAGCCCCGTACTAGCGGGGGGGCAGAAGCAGTTCTTC	CASSPVLAGGQKQFF